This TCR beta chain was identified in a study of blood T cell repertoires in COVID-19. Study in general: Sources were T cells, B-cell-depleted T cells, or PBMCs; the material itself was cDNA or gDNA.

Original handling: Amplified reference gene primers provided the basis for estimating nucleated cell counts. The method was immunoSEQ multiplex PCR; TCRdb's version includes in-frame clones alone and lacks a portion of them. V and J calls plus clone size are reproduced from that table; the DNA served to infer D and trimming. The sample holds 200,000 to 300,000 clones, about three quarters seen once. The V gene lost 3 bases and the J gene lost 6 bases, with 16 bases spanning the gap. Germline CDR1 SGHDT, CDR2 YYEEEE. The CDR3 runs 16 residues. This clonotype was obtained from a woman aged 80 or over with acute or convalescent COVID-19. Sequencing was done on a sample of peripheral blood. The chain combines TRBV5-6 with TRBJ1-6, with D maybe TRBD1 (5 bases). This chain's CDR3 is CASSSGGAWANSPLHF. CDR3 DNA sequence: TGTGCCAGCAGCTCCGGCGGGGCTTGGGCTAATTCACCCCTCCACTTT.